These T cell receptor beta chains were read from a single sample in a study of blood T cells in healthy people across ages. TCRdb itself ran the 5' RACE reads through MiXCR, one entry per CDR3 protein. The sample holds 660,000 or so distinct CDR3 sequences, roughly 50% seen once. The sample was blood. The receptors originated from a man aged 60-69 years in good health. CDR3s include the opening cysteine and the closing phenylalanine or tryptophan. The D gene is left open where the match is weak. Only some rows state a clone size, as once, few, many or a class for expanded clones.

len,j_gene,v_gene,abundance,d_gene,CDR3nt,CDR3aa
15,TRBJ1-1,TRBV5-1,.,.,TGCGCCAGCAGCCCCCGGGGAGGGATGAACACTGAAGCTTTCTTT,CASSPRGGMNTEAFF
14,TRBJ1-1,TRBV2,.,TRBD1,TGTGCCAGCCGGACAGGGTGGGGAAACACTGAAGCTTTCTTT,CASRTGWGNTEAFF
15,TRBJ1-6,TRBV7-2,.,TRBD1,TGTGCCAGCAGCCCCGGACAGGTCTATAATTCACCCCTCCACTTT,CASSPGQVYNSPLHF
12,TRBJ1-1,TRBV6-2/TRBV6-3,many,.,TGTGCCAGCAGCCCGCGGGTCACTGAAGCTTTCTTT,CASSPRVTEAFF
15,TRBJ2-1,TRBV7-2,.,TRBD1,TGTGCCAGCAGCGCCTTACAGGGGGCGCGAAATGAGCAGTTCTTC,CASSALQGARNEQFF
18,TRBJ1-1,TRBV12-3/TRBV12-4,.,TRBD1,TGTGCCAGCAGTTTAGTTCGGGACAGGGGAATATTGGGCACTGAAGCTTTCTTT,CASSLVRDRGILGTEAFF
16,TRBJ1-1,TRBV15,.,.,TGTGCCACCAGCAGAGGGGTAGGCAGGGTAGATACTGAAGCTTTCTTT,CATSRGVGRVDTEAFF
14,TRBJ2-5,TRBV18,many,.,TGTGCCAGCTCACCAGGGGTAGCCCAAGAGACCCAGTACTTC,CASSPGVAQETQYF
16,TRBJ2-5,TRBV9,.,.,TGTGCCAGCAGCGGGGGGCAGGGGCTAGGTCAAGAGACCCAGTACTTC,CASSGGQGLGQETQYF
17,TRBJ2-5,TRBV6-6,.,TRBD2,TGTGCCAGCAGTAACCCCTCAAGGCGGGGGGGCCAAGAGACCCAGTACTTC,CASSNPSRRGGQETQYF
15,TRBJ2-3,TRBV11-2,.,.,TGTGCCAGCAGCTTGGGGGCCACTAGCACAGATACGCAGTATTTT,CASSLGATSTDTQYF
15,TRBJ1-5,TRBV4-1,.,TRBD1,TGCGCCAGTGGATCCGGGACAGCTTCTACTCAGCCCCAGCATTTT,CASGSGTASTQPQHF
15,TRBJ2-7,TRBV3-1,many,.,TGTGCCAGCAGCCACTGGACGGAGAGCTCCTACGAGCAGTACTTC,CASSHWTESSYEQYF
21,TRBJ2-1,TRBV4-1,.,TRBD2,TGCGCCAGCAGCCAAGATCCGGGGACTAGCGGGGGTCACAGCTCCTACAATGAGCAGTTCTTC,CASSQDPGTSGGHSSYNEQFF
20,TRBJ2-1,TRBV7-9,.,TRBD2,TGTGCCAGCAGCCCTGCCGTGGGGCGGGGGGGCCAAAGCTCCTACAAGGAGCAGTTCTTC,CASSPAVGRGGQSSYKEQFF
13,TRBJ2-5,TRBV29-1,few,.,TGCAGCGTTGCTCATAGTATACAAGAGACCCAGTACTTC,CSVAHSIQETQYF
12,TRBJ2-2,TRBV6-5,.,.,TGTGCCAGCAGCTACGTGACCGGGGAGCTGTTTTTT,CASSYVTGELFF
15,TRBJ2-3,TRBV10-3,.,.,TGTGCCATCAGTGACGGTGCGGGGAACACAGATACGCAGTATTTT,CAISDGAGNTDTQYF
15,TRBJ2-3,TRBV7-2,.,TRBD2,TGTGCCAGCAGCCCCTGGACTAGCGTCACAGATACGCAGTATTTT,CASSPWTSVTDTQYF
15,TRBJ2-1,TRBV18,.,TRBD2,TGTGCCAGCTCACCACCGAGCAGGGCGGGGGATGAGCAGTTCTTC,CASSPPSRAGDEQFF
12,TRBJ2-1,TRBV10-3,once,.,TGTGCCATCAGTGAGTCTTGGGGTGAGCAGTTCTTC,CAISESWGEQFF
15,TRBJ1-2,TRBV3-1,.,TRBD1,TGTGCCAGCAGCCAGTGGATCTCGGGACAGGGAGACTACACCTTC,CASSQWISGQGDYTF